The T cell receptor (beta chain) described here comes from a study of T cell responses to AZD1222 COVID-19 vaccine. Study-wide results and limits: Along spike, vaccine-associated CD4 TCRs were found throughout, with dominance at 160-218 and 743-854.

Assay: immunoSEQ multiplex PCR; the TCRdb copy retains only in-frame clones and omits some. The sample carries under 90,000 clones, about 83% recorded once. Pooled together were second doses at about 4 or about 12 weeks. Turning to this clone: The target antigen is unknown.

This TCR derives from an adult who received the AZD1222 COVID-19 vaccine. Here the sequenced sample was peripheral blood, taken 28 days after the second AZD1222 dose.

The DNA for the CDR3 is TGTGCCAGCAGCTACCAAGGACAGGGGTATGGCTACACCTTC. It is translated as CASSYQGQGYGYTF. The genes are TRBV7-9 and TRBJ1-2; 9 bases line up with TRBD1. This CDR3 has 14 residues. Germline V gives CDR1 SEHNR, CDR2 FQNEAQ (reference sequence). V was clipped by 4 bases and J by 5 bases; unmatched bases: 5. The entire variable domain, with the rest obtained from reference TRBV7-9 and TRBJ1-2, is as follows: DTGVSQNPRHKITKRGQNVTFRCDPISEHNRLYWYRQTLGQGPEFLTYFQNEAQLEKSRLLSDRFSAERPKGSFSTLEIQRTEQGDSAMYLCASSYQGQGYGYTFGSGTRLTVV.